The entry below gives a single TCR beta chain sequence along with its context. The record originates from a study of blood T cell repertoires in COVID-19. About the study: COVID-19 samples collected from the United States, Italy and Spain covered acute and convalescent phases.

The CDR3 covers 14 residues. CDR1 SNHLY and CDR2 FYNNEI come from the germline V gene. Trimming at V came to 6 bases and at J to 8 bases, leaving 8 bases not matched to a gene. Cohort allocation depended upon clinical history that participants reported. Cohort 3 recovery required two negative PCRs, clearance, or symptom resolution. Per the study methods: Estimation of nucleated cell counts was performed using reference gene primer amplification. This table comes from immunoSEQ multiplex PCR, and its TCRdb copy is limited to in-frame clones, with some not included. V and J calls and clone size come straight from that table; D and trimming were deduced from the DNA. The sample includes fewer than 350,000 clones, less than 85% of them seen just once.

The sample taken for sequencing was PBMCs or T cells enriched from blood (not recorded which). This chain links TRBV2 with TRBJ2-1; TRBD2 aligns across 9 bases. The TCR sequence derives from a woman aged 50 to 65 who had recovered from COVID-19. CDR3 in amino acids: CASRTGTSTHEQFF. CDR3 coding DNA: TGTGCCAGCAGGACCGGGACTAGCACTCATGAGCAGTTCTTC.